Shown below are 7 T cell receptor beta chains from a single sample sequenced in a study of Ad26.COV2.S vaccination and SARS-CoV-2 variants. Sequencing used immunoSEQ multiplex PCR; TCRdb keeps in-frame clones, though not all of them. The sample contains a few hundred thousand clones, approximately 87% of which appear only once. Treatment denoted: some 20 received Ad26.COV2.S at low or high dose, single or two shots; 5 received placebo; per-sample allocation not given. The samples date from day 63 after the first vaccine or placebo injection. Sequencing used peripheral blood, obtained in a trial of Ad26.COV2.S vaccine versus placebo. All receptors come from a person aged 18 to 65 who received the Ad26.COV2.S COVID-19 vaccine or a placebo.

The CDR3 spells CASSLGQGGYNEQFF. CDR3 bases: TGTGCCAGCAGCCTGGGACAGGGGGGCTACAATGAGCAGTTCTTC. The J gene is TRBJ2-1, the V gene TRBV13; 11 bases align to TRBD1. There are 15 residues in the CDR3. The V and J ends lost 5 bases and 3 bases, in that order; junction bases with no gene match: 3. The germline gives CDR1 PRHDT, CDR2 FYEKMQ (reference sequence).

The rearrangement links TRBV7-8 to TRBJ1-2; no clear D. The germline V gene encodes CDR1 SGHVS and CDR2 FQNEAQ. Trimming cost V 4 bases and J 8 bases, with 11 bases left between them. The CDR3 length is 12 residues. The CDR3: CASSYTTGGYTF. The DNA for the CDR3 is TGTGCCAGCAGCTATACGACGGGGGGCTACACCTTC.

A single count supports this clone. CDR3 sequence reads: CASSSGGAGDTQYF. CDR3 bases: TGTGCCAGTAGTAGCGGGGGGGCCGGGGATACGCAGTATTTT. The chain has TRBV19 and TRBJ2-3, with 9 bases identical to TRBD2. The CDR3 contains 14 residues. Germline V gene data show CDR1 as LNHDA and CDR2 as SQIVND (reference sequence). Trimming at V came to 4 bases and at J to 6 bases, leaving 5 bases not matched to a gene.

V and J are TRBV5-1 and TRBJ2-2, with no clear D. The V and J ends lost 4 bases and 7 bases respectively, with 14 bases between them. The CDR3 length is 14 residues. In germline, CDR1 is SGHRS, CDR2 YFSETQ. DNA for the CDR3: TGCGCCAGCAGCCCCTCGGCGGTTTTCGGGGAGCTGTTTTTT. It encodes CASSPSAVFGELFF.

The rearrangement links TRBV7-3 to TRBJ2-1; 7 bases are a match to TRBD2. V shed 4 bases and J 6 bases; nucleotides not matched to a gene: 9. The CDR3 totals 15 residues. CDR1 is SGHTA, CDR2 FQGTGA, per germline. CDR3 nucleotides: TGTGCCAGCAGCTCCGGGGTCTCGGGGGGCAATGAGCAGTTCTTC. Protein: CASSSGVSGGNEQFF.

V usage is TRBV7-3 and J usage is TRBJ2-1; TRBD2 might be the D (5 bases). CDR3 size: 14 residues. Germline CDR1 is SGHTA and CDR2 is FQGTGA. The V end lost 0 bases, the J end lost 12 bases, and 15 bases lay between the germline ends. The CDR3 coding sequence is TGTGCCAGCAGCTTAACGAGGGAGTCTTTTGGGCAGTTCTTC. The encoded protein is CASSLTRESFGQFF.

This clone was detected once. V gene TRBV27 combines with J gene TRBJ2-2; tentative D call: TRBD2 (7 bases). The V and J ends lost 11 bases and 4 bases respectively, with 14 bases between them. The CDR3 consists of 13 residues. Germline V gene data show CDR1 as MNHEY and CDR2 as SMNVEV (reference sequence). The CDR3 protein is CASGGPSTGELFF. The CDR3 DNA sequence: TGTGCCTCGGGGGGCCCGAGCACCGGGGAGCTGTTTTTT.